Reported below is one TCR beta chain. Its antigen is not identified. The data were taken from a study of T cell repertoires in cytomegalovirus infection. V was pared by 7 bases and J by 0 bases, with 9 bases between. This CDR3 contains 13 residues. Looked up from germline, CDR1 is SEHNR and CDR2 is FQNEAQ (reference sequence). MiXCR, applied by TCRdb to the reads, yields one record per CDR3 protein. The data hold approximately 500,000 distinct CDR3 sequences, with around 11% observed a single time. Study results and limitations: Clonotype analysis showed dominance of the ex vivo response by HLA-C-restricted CMV-specific TCR beta clonotypes. Cumulative frequency (of public TCR beta family members) identified carriers of CMV plus the relevant HLA.

Sequencing used PBMCs. V usage is TRBV7-9 and J usage is TRBJ1-1; D not certain. The receptor's source is a human donor in good health (CMV status not recorded). Some clones in this sample may be carry-over from other donors' samples. CDR3 DNA: TGTGCCAGCACCCCCCAGATGAACACTGAAGCTTTCTTT. This sequence encodes CASTPQMNTEAFF. Looking up the rest from reference TRBV7-9 and TRBJ1-1 gives the full variable domain: DTGVSQNPRHKITKRGQNVTFRCDPISEHNRLYWYRQTLGQGPEFLTYFQNEAQLEKSRLLSDRFSAERPKGSFSTLEIQRTEQGDSAMYLCASTPQMNTEAFFGQGTRLTVV.